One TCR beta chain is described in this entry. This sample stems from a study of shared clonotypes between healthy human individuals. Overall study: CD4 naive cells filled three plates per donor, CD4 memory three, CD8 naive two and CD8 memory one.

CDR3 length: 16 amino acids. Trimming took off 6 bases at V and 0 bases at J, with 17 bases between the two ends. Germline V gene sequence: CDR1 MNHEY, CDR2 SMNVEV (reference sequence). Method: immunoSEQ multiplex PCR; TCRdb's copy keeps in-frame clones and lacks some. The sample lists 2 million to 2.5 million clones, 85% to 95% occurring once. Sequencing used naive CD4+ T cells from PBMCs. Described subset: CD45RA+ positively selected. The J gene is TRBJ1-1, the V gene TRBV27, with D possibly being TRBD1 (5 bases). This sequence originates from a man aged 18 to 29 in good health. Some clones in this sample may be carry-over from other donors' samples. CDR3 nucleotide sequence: TGTGCCAGCAGGACCGCAGGGCTGATCATGAACACTGAAGCTTTCTTT. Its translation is CASRTAGLIMNTEAFF.